This TCR beta chain is drawn from a study of tumor-infiltrating lymphocytes in glioblastoma multiforme. Concerning this clonotype itself: The antigen is unknown.

Three nested ARM-PCR rounds with V-beta and C-beta primers built TCRB libraries. Unique molecular identifiers were not described for the libraries. TCRdb analysed the multiplex PCR reads with MiXCR anew, one entry per CDR3 protein. The top ten clones hold 18% of a sample with approximately 20,000 distinct CDR3 sequences, 55% to 75% of them seen once. Germline CDR1 is SQVTM and CDR2 is ANQGSEA. The length of the CDR3 is 11 residues. V was pared by 8 bases and J by 10 bases, with 15 bases between. Study-wide findings and caveats: RNA-based TCR sequencing may distort clone frequencies, since cells carry unequal TCR transcript numbers. The T cells in this sample were not sorted into functional subsets.

The sample was peripheral blood. J is TRBJ2-1 and V is TRBV29-1; D uncertain. The TCR was taken from a male donor with glioblastoma. CDR3 sequence: CSIGLSYEQFF. The CDR3 DNA reads as TGCAGCATCGGGCTTAGTTACGAGCAGTTCTTC.